These 8 T cell receptor beta chains share one sample of origin, sequenced in a study of shared clonotypes between healthy human individuals. Sequenced by immunoSEQ multiplex PCR; TCRdb stores in-frame clones only, minus some. In the table there are fewer than 850,000 clones, about 97% of which are singletons. Naive CD8 isolation took CD45RO-negative cells positively selected for CCR7 and excluded terminally differentiated effector memory CD45RA+ cells. The source material was naive CD8+ T cells sorted from blood. The receptors come from a man under 40 in good health.

This clone was found once. J is TRBJ2-4 and V is TRBV23-1; 12 bases line up with TRBD1. Being an ORF, TRBV23-1 has a function that is uncertain. This CDR3 spans 18 amino acids. The ends lost 2 bases at V and 8 bases at J; junction bases unmatched: 13. CDR3 amino acids: CASSQRPRDRGLSDIQYF. The CDR3 DNA reads as TGCGCCAGCAGTCAAAGGCCTAGGGACAGGGGGCTTTCGGACATTCAGTACTTC.

This chain uses TRBV28 with TRBJ2-1; D might be TRBD2 (5 bases). With 3 bases removed from V and 9 bases from J, the gap between germline ends came to 12 bases. The germline gives CDR1 MDHEN, CDR2 SYDVKM. This CDR3 region has 13 residues. CDR3: CASSFRLSGEQFF. The CDR3 DNA reads TGTGCCAGCAGTTTCCGCTTGAGCGGTGAGCAGTTCTTC.

V usage is TRBV7-6 and J usage is TRBJ1-3; possible D gene TRBD1, 6 bases. Germline lookup yields CDR1 SGHVS and CDR2 FNYEAQ. This CDR3 has 17 residues. Trimming took off 5 bases at V and 0 bases at J, with 17 bases between the two ends. CDR3 DNA: TGTGCCAGCAGCCCGAGGACAGTCCCTTCCTCTGGAAACACCATATATTTT. It encodes CASSPRTVPSSGNTIYF.

The gene calls are TRBV28 and TRBJ1-1, with D tentatively TRBD1 (6 bases). Germline-derived CDR1 and CDR2 are MDHEN and SYDVKM. V was clipped by 1 base and J by 10 bases, with 19 bases between them. The CDR3 sequence is 15 residues long. This CDR3 reads CASSLFRRGADGAFF. CDR3 in DNA: TGTGCCAGCAGTTTATTCAGACGGGGGGCAGATGGAGCTTTCTTT.

The rearrangement links TRBV4-2 to TRBJ2-7, with 7 positions matching TRBD2. CDR1 LGHNA and CDR2 YNFKEQ come from the germline V gene. V lost 3 bases and J lost 4; bases outside the gene matches: 9. The CDR3 length is 15 residues. CDR3 protein: CASSQEEAGAYEQYF. The CDR3 DNA is TGTGCCAGCAGCCAGGAAGAGGCGGGAGCGTACGAGCAGTACTTC.

The chain is built from TRBV28 and TRBJ2-3, with 13 positions matching TRBD2. This CDR3 comprises 18 residues. The V gene end was trimmed by 7 bases and the J gene end by 6 bases; junction bases not matched to a gene: 16. CDR1 and CDR2 from the germline V gene are MDHEN and SYDVKM. The CDR3 nucleotides are TGTGCCAGCACGATGAGGACTAGCGGGAGCTCCCCGCAGGATACGCAGTATTTT. Translation gives CASTMRTSGSSPQDTQYF.

Turning to this clone: Within the sample, other DNA sequences also encode this same CDR3. The V call is TRBV4-3, the J call TRBJ1-2; TRBD1 might be the D (5 bases). The length of the CDR3 is 14 residues. V was shortened by 0 bases and J by 7 bases, with 12 bases between the two germline ends. CDR1 is LGHNA, CDR2 YSLEER, per germline. CDR3 sequence reads: CASSQDRGGGGYTF. Written as DNA, the CDR3 is TGCGCCAGCAGCCAAGATCGCGGGGGAGGTGGCTACACCTTC.

The chain uses TRBV28 and TRBJ2-7; 9 bases map to TRBD2. In germline, CDR1 is MDHEN, CDR2 SYDVKM. The CDR3 covers 15 residues. Trimming cost V 5 bases and J 2 bases; bases outside gene matches: 7. The DNA of the CDR3 is TGTGCCAGCAGTCATCGGACTAGCGCACCCTACGAGCAGTACTTC. It translates to CASSHRTSAPYEQYF.